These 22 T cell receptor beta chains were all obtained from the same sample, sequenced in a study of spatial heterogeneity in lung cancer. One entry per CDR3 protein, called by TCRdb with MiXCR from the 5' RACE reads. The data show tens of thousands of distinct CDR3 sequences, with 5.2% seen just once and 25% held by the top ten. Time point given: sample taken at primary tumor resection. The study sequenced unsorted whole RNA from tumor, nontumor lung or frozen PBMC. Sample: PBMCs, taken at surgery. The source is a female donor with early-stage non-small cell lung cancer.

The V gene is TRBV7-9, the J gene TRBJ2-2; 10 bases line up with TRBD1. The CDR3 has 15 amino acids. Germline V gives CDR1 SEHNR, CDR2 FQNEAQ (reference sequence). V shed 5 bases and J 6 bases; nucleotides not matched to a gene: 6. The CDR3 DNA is TGTGCCAGCAGCCTGACAGGGGGCGCGGCCGGGGAGCTGTTTTTT. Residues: CASSLTGGAAGELFF.

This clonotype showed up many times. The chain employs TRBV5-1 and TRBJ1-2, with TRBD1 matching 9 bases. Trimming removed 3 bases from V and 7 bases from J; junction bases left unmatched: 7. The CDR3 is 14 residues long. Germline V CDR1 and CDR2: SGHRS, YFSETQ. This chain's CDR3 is CASSSETGGFGYTF. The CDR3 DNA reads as TGCGCCAGCAGCTCCGAGACAGGGGGTTTTGGCTACACCTTC. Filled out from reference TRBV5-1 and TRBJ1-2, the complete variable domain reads KAGVTQTPRYLIKTRGQQVTLSCSPISGHRSVSWYQQTPGQGLQFLFEYFSETQRNKGNFPGRFSGRQFSNSRSEMNVSTLELGDSALYLCASSSETGGFGYTFGSGTRLTVV.

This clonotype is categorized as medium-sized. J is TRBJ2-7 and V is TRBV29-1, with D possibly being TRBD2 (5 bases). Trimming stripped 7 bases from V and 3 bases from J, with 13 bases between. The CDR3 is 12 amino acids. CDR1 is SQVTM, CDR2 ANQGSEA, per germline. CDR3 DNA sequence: TGCAGCGCCGGACTGACGGTCTACGAGCAGTACTTC. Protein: CSAGLTVYEQYF.

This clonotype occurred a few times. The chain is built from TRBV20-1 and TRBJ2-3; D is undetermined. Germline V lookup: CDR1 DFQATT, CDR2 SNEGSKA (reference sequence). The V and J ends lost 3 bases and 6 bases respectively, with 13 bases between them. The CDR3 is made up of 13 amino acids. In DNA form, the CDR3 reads TGCAGTGCTAGGGACCTACGGGCGGATACGCAGTATTTT. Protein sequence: CSARDLRADTQYF.

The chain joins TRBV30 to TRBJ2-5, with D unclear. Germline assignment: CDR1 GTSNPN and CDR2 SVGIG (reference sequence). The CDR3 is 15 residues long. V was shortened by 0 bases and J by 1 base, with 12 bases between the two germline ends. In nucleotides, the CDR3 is TGTGCCTGGAGTGTAGGGCAAGACTCCCAAGAGACCCAGTACTTC. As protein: CAWSVGQDSQETQYF.

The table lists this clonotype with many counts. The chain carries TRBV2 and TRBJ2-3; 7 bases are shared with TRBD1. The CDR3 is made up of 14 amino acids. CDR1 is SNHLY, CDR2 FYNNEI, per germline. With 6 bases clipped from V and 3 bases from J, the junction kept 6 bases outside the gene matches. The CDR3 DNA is TGTGCCAGCAGGCCAGGGGGAACGACAGATACGCAGTATTTT. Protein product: CASRPGGTTDTQYF.

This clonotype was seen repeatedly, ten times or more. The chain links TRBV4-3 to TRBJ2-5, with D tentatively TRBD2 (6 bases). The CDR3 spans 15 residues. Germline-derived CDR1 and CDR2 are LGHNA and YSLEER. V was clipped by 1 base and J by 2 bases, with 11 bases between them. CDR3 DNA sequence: TGCGCCAGCAGCCAAGTCGGGACTCAACAAGAGACCCAGTACTTC. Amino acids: CASSQVGTQQETQYF.

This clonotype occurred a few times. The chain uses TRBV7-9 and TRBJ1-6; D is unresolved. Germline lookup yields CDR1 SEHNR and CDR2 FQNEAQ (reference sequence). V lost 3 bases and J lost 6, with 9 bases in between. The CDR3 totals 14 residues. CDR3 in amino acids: CASSFETPNSPLHF. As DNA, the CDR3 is TGTGCCAGCAGCTTCGAGACACCTAATTCACCCCTCCACTTT.

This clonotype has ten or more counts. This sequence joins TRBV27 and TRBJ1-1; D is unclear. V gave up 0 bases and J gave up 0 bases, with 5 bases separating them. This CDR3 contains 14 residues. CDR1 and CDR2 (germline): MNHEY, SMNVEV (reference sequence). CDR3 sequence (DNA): TGTGCCAGCAGTTTATCTCATATGAACACTGAAGCTTTCTTT. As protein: CASSLSHMNTEAFF.

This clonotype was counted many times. CDR3 in DNA: TGTGCCAGCAGTTACGGCTTCTACAATGAGCAGTTCTTC. Residues: CASSYGFYNEQFF. The chain is built from TRBV6-2 or TRBV6-3 and TRBJ2-1; the D is unclear. This CDR3 has 13 amino acids. Germline V lookup: CDR1 MNHEY, CDR2 SVGEGT. V was pared by 2 bases and J by 3 bases, with 5 bases between.

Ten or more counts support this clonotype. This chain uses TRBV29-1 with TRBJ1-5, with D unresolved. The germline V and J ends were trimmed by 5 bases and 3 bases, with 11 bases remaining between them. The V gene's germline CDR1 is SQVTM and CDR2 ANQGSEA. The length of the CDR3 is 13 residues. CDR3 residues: CSVLVQANQPQHF. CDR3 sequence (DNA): TGCAGCGTTTTAGTGCAGGCCAATCAGCCCCAGCATTTT.

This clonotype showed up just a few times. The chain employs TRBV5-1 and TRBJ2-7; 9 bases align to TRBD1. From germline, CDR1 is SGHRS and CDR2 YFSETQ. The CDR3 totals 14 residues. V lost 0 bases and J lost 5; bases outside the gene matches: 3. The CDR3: CASSLEQGADEQYF. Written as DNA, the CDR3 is TGCGCCAGCAGCTTGGAACAGGGGGCGGACGAGCAGTACTTC.

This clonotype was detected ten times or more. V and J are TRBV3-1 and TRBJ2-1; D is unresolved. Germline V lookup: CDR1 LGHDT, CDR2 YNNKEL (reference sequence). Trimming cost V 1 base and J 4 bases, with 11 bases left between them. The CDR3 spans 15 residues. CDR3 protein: CASSQGYSLYNEQFF. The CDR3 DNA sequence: TGTGCCAGCAGCCAAGGGTATAGCTTGTACAATGAGCAGTTCTTC.

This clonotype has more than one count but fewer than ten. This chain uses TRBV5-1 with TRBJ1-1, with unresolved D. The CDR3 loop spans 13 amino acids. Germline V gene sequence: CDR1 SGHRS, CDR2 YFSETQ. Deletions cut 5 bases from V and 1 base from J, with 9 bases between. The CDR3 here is CASRYDSNTEAFF. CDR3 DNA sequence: TGCGCCAGCAGATATGACTCGAACACTGAAGCTTTCTTT. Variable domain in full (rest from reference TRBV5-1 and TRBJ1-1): KAGVTQTPRYLIKTRGQQVTLSCSPISGHRSVSWYQQTPGQGLQFLFEYFSETQRNKGNFPGRFSGRQFSNSRSEMNVSTLELGDSALYLCASRYDSNTEAFFGQGTRLTVV.

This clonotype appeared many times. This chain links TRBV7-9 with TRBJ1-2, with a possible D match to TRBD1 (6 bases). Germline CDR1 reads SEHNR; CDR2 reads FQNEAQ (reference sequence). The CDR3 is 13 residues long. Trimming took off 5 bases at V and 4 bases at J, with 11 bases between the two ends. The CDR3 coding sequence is TGTGCCAGCAGCAAACAGGGAACCTATGGCTACACCTTC. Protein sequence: CASSKQGTYGYTF. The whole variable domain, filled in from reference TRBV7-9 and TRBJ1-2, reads DTGVSQNPRHKITKRGQNVTFRCDPISEHNRLYWYRQTLGQGPEFLTYFQNEAQLEKSRLLSDRFSAERPKGSFSTLEIQRTEQGDSAMYLCASSKQGTYGYTFGSGTRLTVV.

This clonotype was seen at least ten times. CDR3 sequence: CASSPHAEGGSPLHF. The CDR3, as DNA: TGTGCCAGCAGCCCACATGCCGAAGGTGGTTCACCCCTCCACTTT. This sequence joins TRBV27 and TRBJ1-6; D remains unclear. V was pared by 6 bases and J by 9 bases, with 18 bases between. The CDR3 runs to 15 residues. Germline CDR1 is MNHEY and CDR2 is SMNVEV (reference sequence).

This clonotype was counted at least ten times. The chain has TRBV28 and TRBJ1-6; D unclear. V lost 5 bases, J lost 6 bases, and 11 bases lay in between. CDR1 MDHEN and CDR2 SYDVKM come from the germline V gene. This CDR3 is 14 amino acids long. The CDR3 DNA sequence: TGTGCCAGCAGTCTCGGACTTAGTAATTCACCCCTCCACTTT. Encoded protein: CASSLGLSNSPLHF.

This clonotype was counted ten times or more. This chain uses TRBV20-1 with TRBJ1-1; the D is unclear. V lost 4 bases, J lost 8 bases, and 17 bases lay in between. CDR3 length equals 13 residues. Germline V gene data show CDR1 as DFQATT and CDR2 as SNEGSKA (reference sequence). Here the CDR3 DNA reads TGCAGTGCTATGGAGTGGGGAGGGCACGAAGCTTTCTTT. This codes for CSAMEWGGHEAFF.

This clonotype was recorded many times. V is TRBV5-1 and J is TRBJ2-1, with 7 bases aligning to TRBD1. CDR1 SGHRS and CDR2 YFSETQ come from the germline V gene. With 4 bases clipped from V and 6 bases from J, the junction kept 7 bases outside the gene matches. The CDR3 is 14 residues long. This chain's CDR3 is CASSISTGLNEQFF. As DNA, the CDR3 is TGCGCCAGCAGCATCTCGACAGGGCTCAATGAGCAGTTCTTC. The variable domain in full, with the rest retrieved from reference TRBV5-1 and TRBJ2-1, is KAGVTQTPRYLIKTRGQQVTLSCSPISGHRSVSWYQQTPGQGLQFLFEYFSETQRNKGNFPGRFSGRQFSNSRSEMNVSTLELGDSALYLCASSISTGLNEQFFGPGTRLTVL.

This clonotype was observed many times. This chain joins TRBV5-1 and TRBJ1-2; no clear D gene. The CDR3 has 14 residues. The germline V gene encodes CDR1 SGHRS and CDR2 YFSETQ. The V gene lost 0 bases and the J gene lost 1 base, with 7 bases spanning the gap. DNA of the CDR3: TGCGCCAGCAGCTTGGAATCCGTTAACTATGGCTACACCTTC. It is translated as CASSLESVNYGYTF. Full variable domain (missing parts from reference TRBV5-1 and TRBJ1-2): KAGVTQTPRYLIKTRGQQVTLSCSPISGHRSVSWYQQTPGQGLQFLFEYFSETQRNKGNFPGRFSGRQFSNSRSEMNVSTLELGDSALYLCASSLESVNYGYTFGSGTRLTVV.

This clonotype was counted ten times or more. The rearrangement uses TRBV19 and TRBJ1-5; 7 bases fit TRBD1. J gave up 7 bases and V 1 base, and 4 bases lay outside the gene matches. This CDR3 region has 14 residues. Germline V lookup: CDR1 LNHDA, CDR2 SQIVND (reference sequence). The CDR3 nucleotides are TGTGCCAGTAGTATAGTGACAGGGAGACAGCCCCAGCATTTT. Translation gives CASSIVTGRQPQHF.

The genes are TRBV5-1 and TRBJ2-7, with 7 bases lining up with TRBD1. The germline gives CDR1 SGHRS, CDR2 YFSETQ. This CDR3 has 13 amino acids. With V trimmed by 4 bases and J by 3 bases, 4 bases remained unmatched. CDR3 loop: CASSKGQDYEQYF. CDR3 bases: TGCGCCAGCAGCAAAGGACAGGACTACGAGCAGTACTTC.